What follows describes a single T cell receptor (beta chain). The antigen this receptor binds is unknown. Base qualities are not recorded, but no much larger clone differs from it by a single base. This entry belongs to a study of blood T cell repertoires in COVID-19 (TCRdb year 2020). With respect to the entire study: Collaborator samples came from the United States, Italy and Spain and covered acute and convalescent phases of COVID-19. The prospective study material was composed of cDNA or gDNA derived from T cells, B-cell-depleted T cells, or PBMCs. Subjects who had been exposed to COVID-19, were actively infected with it, or had recovered from it provided the deeply sampled blood TCRbeta repertoires that made up the dataset. A freely available public database, intended as a resource for researchers studying the immune response to SARS-CoV-2, is where the repertoires were released. The samples were drawn from the first 160 participants of the ongoing ImmuneRACE study and from 1,254 subjects provided by 6 global collaborators. The sample metadata nearly always contained a de-identified subject ID, COVID-19 status, age in years and sex. Where available, HLA class I and class II types were obtained from metadata supplied by the sample provider rather than from assay-based typing.

The immunoSEQ Assay, a bias-controlled multiplex PCR, was used to amplify TCRbeta CDR3 regions from genomic DNA. Regarding the original processing steps: Within the assay, amplification of reference gene primers was used to estimate how many nucleated cells each sample contained. To quantify the absolute abundance of each unique TCRbeta CDR3 rearrangement, sequence reads were collapsed and filtered. For each sample, productive Simpson clonality was calculated as the square root of Simpson's diversity index over productive rearrangements. The table comes from immuneACCESS by way of TCRdb, which keeps in-frame sequences with V and J called. Part of the clones is missing from these tables; in studies checked, under half for an unresolved V gene and the rest for unknown reasons. V, J and clone size were drawn from that table, and D and trimming were deduced from the DNA. The sample table lists almost 55,000 clones, 85% to 90% of them with a count of one. The ten most abundant clones make up around 28% of the sample.

The paper as a whole reports these results and caveats: The amount of clinical and demographic metadata varied by source and participant and was provided uncurated.

The germline V gene encodes CDR1 MRHNA and CDR2 SNTAGT. V loses 1 base at its end and J loses 4 bases; junction bases beyond the gene matches: 0. The CDR3 covers 14 residues, taking in both the cysteine and the phenylalanine. The sequence is cut down to CDR3 DNA, 42 bases in frame from base 1. Whole blood was collected in K2EDTA tubes by collaborating institutions according to the institutions' own protocols. For TCRbeta analysis, collaborators shipped samples in one of three forms: frozen whole blood, isolated PBMCs, or DNA extracted from either of those sample types. This chain joins TRBV6-4 to TRBJ1-2, with 10 bases aligning to TRBD1. The sequencing input was peripheral blood. The clonotype was recovered from a human donor in a cohort sampled during active COVID-19. The DNA sequence reads TGTGCCAGCAGTGACTGGGACAGGGGCTATGGCTACACCTTC. It translates to CASSDWDRGYGYTF.